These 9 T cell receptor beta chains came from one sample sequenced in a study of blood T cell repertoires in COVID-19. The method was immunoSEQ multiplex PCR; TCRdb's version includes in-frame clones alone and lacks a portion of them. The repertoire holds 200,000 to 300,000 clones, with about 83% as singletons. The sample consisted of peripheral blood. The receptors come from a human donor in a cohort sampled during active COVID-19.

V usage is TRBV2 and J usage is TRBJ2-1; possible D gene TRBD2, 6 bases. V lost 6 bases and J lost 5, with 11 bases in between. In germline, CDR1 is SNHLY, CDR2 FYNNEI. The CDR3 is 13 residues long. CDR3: CASRGGPNNEQFF. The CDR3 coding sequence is TGTGCCAGCAGGGGGGGACCCAACAATGAGCAGTTCTTC.

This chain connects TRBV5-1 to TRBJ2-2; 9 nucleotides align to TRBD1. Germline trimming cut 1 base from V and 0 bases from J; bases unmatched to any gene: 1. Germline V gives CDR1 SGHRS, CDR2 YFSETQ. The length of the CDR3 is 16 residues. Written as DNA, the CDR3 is TGCGCCAGCAGCTTGACAGGGGGCGCGAACACCGGGGAGCTGTTTTTT. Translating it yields CASSLTGGANTGELFF.

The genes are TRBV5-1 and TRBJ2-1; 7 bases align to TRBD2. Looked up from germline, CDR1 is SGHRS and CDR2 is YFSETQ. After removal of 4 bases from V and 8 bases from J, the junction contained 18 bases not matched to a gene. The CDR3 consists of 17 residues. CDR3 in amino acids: CASSLEGLGFNGDEQFF. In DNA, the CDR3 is TGCGCCAGCAGCCTCGAAGGACTAGGGTTCAATGGGGATGAGCAGTTCTTC.

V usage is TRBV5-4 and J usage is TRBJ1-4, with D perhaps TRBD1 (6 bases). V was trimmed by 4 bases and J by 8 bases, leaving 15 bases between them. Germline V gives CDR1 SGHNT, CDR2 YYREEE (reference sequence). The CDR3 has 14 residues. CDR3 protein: CASSLRDTDEKLFF. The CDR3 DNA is TGTGCCAGCAGCCTCCGGGACACCGACGAAAAACTGTTTTTT.

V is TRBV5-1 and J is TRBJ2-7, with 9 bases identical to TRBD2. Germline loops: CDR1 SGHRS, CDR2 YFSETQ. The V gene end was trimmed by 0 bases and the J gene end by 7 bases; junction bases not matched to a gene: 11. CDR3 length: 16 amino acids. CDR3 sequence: CASSLEDLAGLREQYF. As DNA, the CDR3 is TGCGCCAGCAGCTTGGAGGATCTAGCGGGGCTACGAGAGCAGTACTTC.

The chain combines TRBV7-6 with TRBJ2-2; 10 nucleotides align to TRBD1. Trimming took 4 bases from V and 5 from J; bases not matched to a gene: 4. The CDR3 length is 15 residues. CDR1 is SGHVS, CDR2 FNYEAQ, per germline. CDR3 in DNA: TGTGCCAGCAGCTGGCGGGACAGGGGAACCGGGGAGCTGTTTTTT. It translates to CASSWRDRGTGELFF.

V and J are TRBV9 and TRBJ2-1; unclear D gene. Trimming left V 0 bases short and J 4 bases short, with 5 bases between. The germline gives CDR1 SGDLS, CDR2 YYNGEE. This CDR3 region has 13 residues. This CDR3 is CASSVGVYNEQFF. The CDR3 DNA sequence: TGTGCCAGCAGCGTAGGAGTATACAATGAGCAGTTCTTC.

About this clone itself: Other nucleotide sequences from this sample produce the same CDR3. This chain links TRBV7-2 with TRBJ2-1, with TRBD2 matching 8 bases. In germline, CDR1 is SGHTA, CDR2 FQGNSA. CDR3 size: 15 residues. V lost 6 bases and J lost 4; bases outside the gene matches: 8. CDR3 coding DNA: TGTGCCAGCAGTTTAACTAGCGGAGAGTACAATGAGCAGTTCTTC. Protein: CASSLTSGEYNEQFF.

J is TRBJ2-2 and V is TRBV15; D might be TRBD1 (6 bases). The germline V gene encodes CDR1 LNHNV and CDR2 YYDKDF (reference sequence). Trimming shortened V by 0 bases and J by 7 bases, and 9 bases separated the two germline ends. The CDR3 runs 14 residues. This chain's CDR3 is CATSRDPGDGELFF. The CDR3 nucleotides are TGTGCCACCAGCAGAGATCCAGGGGACGGGGAGCTGTTTTTT.